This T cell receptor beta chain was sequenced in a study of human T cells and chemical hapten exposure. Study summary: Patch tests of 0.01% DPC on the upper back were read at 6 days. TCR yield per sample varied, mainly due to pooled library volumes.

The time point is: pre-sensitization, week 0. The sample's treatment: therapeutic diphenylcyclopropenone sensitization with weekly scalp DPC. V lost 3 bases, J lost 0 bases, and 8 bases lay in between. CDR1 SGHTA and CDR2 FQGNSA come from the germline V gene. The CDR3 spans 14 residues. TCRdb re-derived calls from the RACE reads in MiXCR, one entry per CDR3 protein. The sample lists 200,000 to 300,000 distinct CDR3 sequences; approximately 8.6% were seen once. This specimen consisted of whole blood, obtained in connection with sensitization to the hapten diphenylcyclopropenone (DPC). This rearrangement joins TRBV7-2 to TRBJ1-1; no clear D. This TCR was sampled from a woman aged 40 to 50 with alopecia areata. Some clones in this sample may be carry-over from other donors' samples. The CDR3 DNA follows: TGTGCCAGCAGCTTCAGCGGATTGAACACTGAAGCTTTCTTT. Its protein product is CASSFSGLNTEAFF.